This T cell receptor beta chain was recorded in a study of T-cell reconstitution after alpha-beta-depleted transplantation in children. Germline loops: CDR1 DFQATT, CDR2 SNEGSKA (reference sequence). The CDR3 has 14 amino acids. V lost 6 bases, J lost 2 bases, and 14 bases lay in between. This clonotype has only a few counts. This sample's TCRbeta library carried unique molecular identifier barcodes. MiXCR, run by TCRdb on the PCR reads, gives a single entry per CDR3 protein. The table has some 840,000 distinct CDR3 sequences, under 20% seen once. The receptor comes from a male patient aged 5 to 17 who had a stem cell transplant for acute lymphoblastic leukemia, so the T cells may come from the graft donor. The material was PBMCs, mostly from graft donor cells, obtained 360 days after TCRalphabeta/CD19-depleted stem cell transplant. This sequence joins TRBV20-1 and TRBJ2-4; the D gene is possibly TRBD2 (6 bases). This CDR3 is CSAPWGVTKNIQYF. In DNA, the CDR3 is TGCAGTGCCCCCTGGGGGGTGACCAAAAACATTCAGTACTTC.